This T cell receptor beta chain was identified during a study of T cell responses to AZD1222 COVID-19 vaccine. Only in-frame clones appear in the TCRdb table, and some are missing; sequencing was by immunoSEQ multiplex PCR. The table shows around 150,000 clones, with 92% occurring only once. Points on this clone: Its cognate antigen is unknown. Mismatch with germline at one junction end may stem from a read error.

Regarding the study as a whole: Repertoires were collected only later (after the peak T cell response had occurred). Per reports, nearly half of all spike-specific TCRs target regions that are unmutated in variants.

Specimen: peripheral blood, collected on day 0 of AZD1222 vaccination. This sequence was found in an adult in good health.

This CDR3 reads CASSLGGLAVTYEQYF. CDR3 DNA sequence: TGTGCTAGCAGCTTGGGAGGACTAGCGGTTACCTACGAGCAGTACTTC. This chain links TRBV7-7 with TRBJ2-7; 10 bases match TRBD2. From germline, CDR1 is SSHAT and CDR2 FNYEAQ (reference sequence). The CDR3 length is 16 residues. Based on the CDR3 plus reference TRBV7-7 and TRBJ2-7, the full variable domain is GAGVSQSPRYKVTKRGQDVTLRCDPISSHATLYWYQQALGQGPEFLTYFNYEAQPDKSGLPSDRFSAERPEGSISTLTIQRTEQRDSAMYRCASSLGGLAVTYEQYFGPGTRLTVT.